The rows below give T cell receptor beta chains drawn from one sample of a study of T cell repertoires in cytomegalovirus infection. Each CDR3 protein is one row after TCRdb ran MiXCR on the reads. The sample contains about 740,000 distinct CDR3 sequences, roughly a third of which appear only once. The sample comprised PBMCs. The receptors were gathered from a human donor in good health (CMV status not recorded). Some clones in this sample may be carry-over from other donors' samples. CDR3s include the opening cysteine and the closing phenylalanine or tryptophan. The order of the fields is D gene, V gene, clone size, J gene, CDR3 DNA, CDR3 protein. A D gene is named only where the DNA matches it firmly. A row's size may be missing; if present it is once, few, many or a size class.

-,TRBV6-1,few,TRBJ2-7,TGTGCCAGCAGGACTCCGGGACCATCGGACGAGCAGTACTTC,CASRTPGPSDEQYF
-,TRBV7-2,many,TRBJ1-4,TGTGCCAGCAGCGTAACCTACAGAGATCCTAATGAAAAACTGTTTTTT,CASSVTYRDPNEKLFF
-,TRBV7-3,few,TRBJ1-5,TGTGCCAGCAGCCCCTCGGGGGGAGTCAATCAGCCCCAGCATTTT,CASSPSGGVNQPQHF
TRBD2,TRBV4-2,few,TRBJ2-1,TGTGCCAGCAGCCTACGACGTGGAGCGGGAGTATCCTACAATGAGCAGTTCTTC,CASSLRRGAGVSYNEQFF
TRBD1,TRBV19,-,TRBJ1-5,TGTGCCAGTAAGACGCGTGGACAGGCGACACCATATCAGCCCCAGCATTTT,CASKTRGQATPYQPQHF
TRBD1,TRBV12-3/TRBV12-4,-,TRBJ1-2,TGTGCCAGCAGTGAACCAGGGGGGCTGAACTATGGCTACACCTTC,CASSEPGGLNYGYTF
TRBD2,TRBV27,-,TRBJ2-1,TGTGCCAGCAGTGGACATAGCGGGAGGGCGGGTGAGCAGTTCTTC,CASSGHSGRAGEQFF
TRBD1,TRBV10-3,few,TRBJ1-3,TGTGCCATCAGTGCGGGACAGACTGGAAACACCATATATTTT,CAISAGQTGNTIYF
-,TRBV6-2/TRBV6-3,-,TRBJ2-1,TGTGCCAGCAGCCCCCGACAGGTAGGGAATGAGCAGTTCTTC,CASSPRQVGNEQFF
-,TRBV11-2,many,TRBJ2-3,TGTGCCAGCAGCTTAGATCGACTCGGAGATACGCAGTATTTT,CASSLDRLGDTQYF
TRBD1,TRBV11-2,-,TRBJ1-2,TGTGCCAGCAGCCCCCGTCCCGGGACAGGAAACTATGGCTACACCTTC,CASSPRPGTGNYGYTF
-,TRBV11-2,many,TRBJ1-4,TGTGCCAGCAGCCCGCAGACCGGGCCGGGGGAAAAACTGTTTTTT,CASSPQTGPGEKLFF
TRBD1,TRBV7-2,few,TRBJ2-6,TGTGCCAGCAGCCCCACACAGGGGGCAGCTGGGGCCAACGTCCTGACTTTC,CASSPTQGAAGANVLTF
-,TRBV5-4,-,TRBJ2-3,TGTGCCAGCAGCTGGGGTCCTCCGTCTAGCACAGATACGCAGTATTTT,CASSWGPPSSTDTQYF
TRBD1,TRBV5-1,-,TRBJ1-1,TGCGCCAGCAGCTTGGCGGCAGGGGGCCCTCGGACTGAAGCTTTCTTT,CASSLAAGGPRTEAFF
TRBD2,TRBV4-1,-,TRBJ2-7,TGCGCCAGCAGTCATGGGACTAGCGTCTACGAGCAGTACTTC,CASSHGTSVYEQYF
TRBD2,TRBV5-6,-,TRBJ2-1,TGTGCCAGCAGCTTGGTAGGGACTAGCGGGAGGATCCCAACCTATAAATACAATGAGCAGTTCTTC,CASSLVGTSGRIPTYKYNEQFF
-,TRBV20-1,-,TRBJ2-7,TGCAGTGCTAGTACGGGGCGAAGATACGAGCAGTACTTC,CSASTGRRYEQYF